This T cell receptor beta chain was sequenced for a study of tumor-infiltrating lymphocytes in oesophageal squamous cell carcinoma. TCRdb redid the calling of the PCR reads with MiXCR, one entry per CDR3 protein. The table has over 10,000 distinct CDR3 sequences, roughly 47% seen once. Germline CDR1 is MDHEN and CDR2 is SYDVKM. Trimming took off 3 bases at V and 4 bases at J, with 30 bases between the two ends. The CDR3 is 20 amino acids. The receptor's source is a male donor with esophageal squamous cell carcinoma. The rearrangement links TRBV28 to TRBJ1-1, with a weak D call TRBD1 (5 bases). Sequenced sample: normal esophageal tissue next to the tumor. CDR3 region: CASSLVSLVLGYMGVTEAFF. In DNA form, the CDR3 reads TGTGCCAGCAGTTTGGTTTCCCTGGTTCTTGGTTATATGGGGGTCACTGAAGCTTTCTTT.